The 17 T cell receptor beta chains in this list originate from one sample, sequenced in a study of cytomegalovirus exposure and HLA in healthy donors. The PCR made use of 60 Vbeta and 13 Jbeta primers. Produced via immunoSEQ multiplex PCR; TCRdb's table is partial and in-frame only. The top ten clones hold approximately 8.2% of a sample with roughly 100,000 clones, around 80% of them seen once. The sample taken for sequencing was PBMCs. The receptors stem from a man between 35 and 55 years old in good health and CMV-seropositive.

The rearrangement links TRBV9 to TRBJ2-3; no clear D gene. CDR1 and CDR2 (germline): SGDLS, YYNGEE. V was trimmed by 4 bases and J by 2 bases, leaving 5 bases between them. The CDR3 extends over 12 amino acids. The CDR3 loop reads CASSSLTDTQYF. The CDR3 bases are TGTGCCAGCAGCTCTCTCACAGATACGCAGTATTTT.

For this clone: Relative to the germline gene, one junction end is altered; a read error may explain this. V and J are TRBV7-2 and TRBJ2-6; TRBD2 agrees at 9 bases. Germline values: CDR1 SGHTA, CDR2 FQGNSA. The CDR3 has 17 residues. CDR3 DNA: TGTGCCAGCAGCCTTAGCGGGGGCCCCCAAGGGGCCAACGGCCTGACTTTC. Residues: CASSLSGGPQGANGLTF.

CDR3 sequence reads: CAWGTGGNEQYF. The CDR3 nucleotides are TGTGCCTGGGGGACAGGCGGAAATGAGCAGTACTTC. The chain employs TRBV30 and TRBJ2-7; 8 bases fit TRBD1. Germline assignment: CDR1 GTSNPN and CDR2 SVGIG (reference sequence). This CDR3 spans 12 amino acids. The V gene end was trimmed by 5 bases and the J gene end by 7 bases; junction bases not matched to a gene: 7.

The chain recombines TRBV28 with TRBJ1-2, with no clear D. The CDR3 contains 15 residues. Germline CDR1 MDHEN, CDR2 SYDVKM. With 5 bases removed from V and 5 bases from J, the gap between germline ends came to 18 bases. The CDR3 DNA is TGTGCCAGCAGTCCTTCCGAACGGGAGTTTTATGGCTACACCTTC. Its translation: CASSPSEREFYGYTF.

This chain links TRBV6-5 with TRBJ2-7; D is ambiguous. V dropped 0 bases and J dropped 0 bases, with 9 bases sitting between them. CDR1 is MNHEY, CDR2 SVGAGI, per germline. CDR3 size: 15 residues. Here the CDR3 reads CASSYSQASSYEQYF. CDR3 bases: TGTGCCAGCAGTTACTCGCAGGCCTCCTCCTACGAGCAGTACTTC.

The chain links TRBV14 to TRBJ2-7, with 7 bases aligning to TRBD2. There are 14 residues in the CDR3. V lost 0 bases to trimming and J lost 5 bases; unmatched junction nucleotides: 4. CDR1 and CDR2 from the germline V gene are SGHDN and FVKESK. Here the CDR3 reads CASSQDWAGDEQYF. The CDR3 nucleotides are TGTGCCAGCAGCCAAGATTGGGCGGGAGACGAGCAGTACTTC.

The V call is TRBV11-2, the J call TRBJ2-7; 8 nucleotides match TRBD2. Trimming at V came to 5 bases and at J to 3 bases, leaving 6 bases not matched to a gene. Looked up from germline, CDR1 is SGHAT and CDR2 is FQNNGV. The length of the CDR3 is 14 residues. The CDR3 protein is CASSRPSGFYEQYF. DNA of the CDR3: TGTGCCAGCAGCAGGCCTAGCGGGTTCTACGAGCAGTACTTC.

This clone was recorded once. V is TRBV5-1 and J is TRBJ2-1, with 8 bases matching TRBD2. Germline values: CDR1 SGHRS, CDR2 YFSETQ. Trimming took 1 base from V and 5 from J; bases not matched to a gene: 5. The CDR3 has 15 amino acids. As DNA, the CDR3 is TGCGCCAGCAGCTTGCCCCGACTAGCGAACAATGAGCAGTTCTTC. This sequence encodes CASSLPRLANNEQFF.

V is TRBV9 and J is TRBJ2-7; D perhaps matches TRBD2 (5 bases). The V end was cut by 0 bases, the J end by 10 bases, with 14 bases between. The V gene's germline CDR1 is SGDLS and CDR2 YYNGEE. The CDR3 is 13 amino acids. CDR3 loop: CASSVGSGGPQYF. As DNA, the CDR3 is TGTGCCAGCAGCGTAGGAAGTGGAGGTCCACAGTACTTC.

This chain joins TRBV6-5 and TRBJ1-2; a weak D match, TRBD1 (5 bases). V was cut by 8 bases and J by 2 bases, with 9 bases left in between. Germline CDR1 reads MNHEY; CDR2 reads SVGAGI. CDR3 length: 12 amino acids. In nucleotides, the CDR3 is TGTGCCAGCGTCGGGGGGAACTATGGCTACACCTTC. Protein product: CASVGGNYGYTF.

This clone was detected only a few times. V gene TRBV27 combines with J gene TRBJ2-7, with 9 bases matching TRBD2. The CDR3 covers 16 residues. Trimming took 1 base from V and 4 from J; bases not matched to a gene: 8. Germline V CDR1 and CDR2: MNHEY, SMNVEV (reference sequence). CDR3 amino acids: CASSLFGGRALYEQYF. CDR3 sequence (DNA): TGTGCCAGCAGTTTATTCGGCGGGAGGGCCTTATACGAGCAGTACTTC.

This clone has just a few counts. The chain uses TRBV7-2 and TRBJ2-7, with a possible D match to TRBD2 (6 bases). Germline CDR1 SGHTA, CDR2 FQGNSA. The V and J ends lost 5 bases and 7 bases respectively, with 15 bases between them. The CDR3 loop spans 13 amino acids. CDR3 nucleotide sequence: TGTGCCAGCAGCCCAATCGGGACTCAAGAGCAGTACTTC. This encodes CASSPIGTQEQYF.

This clone was observed once. The CDR3 loop reads CASSPGFTNYGYTF. CDR3 in DNA: TGTGCCAGCTCCCCCGGGTTCACTAACTATGGCTACACCTTC. The chain uses TRBV6-4 and TRBJ1-2; unclear D gene. The CDR3 covers 14 residues. Per germline, CDR1 MRHNA and CDR2 SNTAGT. V shed 8 bases and J shed 0 bases, with 13 bases lying between them.

This clone came up a few times. The CDR3, as DNA: TGTGCCAGCAGTTATAGCCTAGCCTACGAGCAGTACTTC. It specifies CASSYSLAYEQYF. The chain combines TRBV27 with TRBJ2-5; no reliable D call. The J call could be wrong; TRBJ2-7 is a better fit for the DNA end. There are 13 residues in the CDR3. Germline V lookup: CDR1 MNHEY, CDR2 SMNVEV (reference sequence).

The rearrangement links TRBV5-8 to TRBJ2-1; TRBD2 matches at 7 bases. Trimming at V came to 0 bases and at J to 5 bases, leaving 8 bases not matched to a gene. Looked up from germline, CDR1 is SGHTS and CDR2 is YDEGEE. The CDR3 extends over 16 amino acids. This chain's CDR3 is CASSLGTRIYNNEQFF. The CDR3 nucleotides are TGTGCCAGCAGCTTGGGGACTAGGATTTATAACAATGAGCAGTTCTTC.

This clone was counted only a few times. This rearrangement joins TRBV4-3 to TRBJ2-4; tentative D call: TRBD2 (6 bases). Germline V gene lookup returns CDR1 LGHNA and CDR2 YSLEER. Trimming cost V 0 bases and J 8 bases, with 8 bases left between them. The CDR3 has 13 amino acids. The CDR3 loop reads CASSQEASDIQYF. DNA of the CDR3: TGCGCCAGCAGCCAAGAAGCTAGCGACATTCAGTACTTC.

This chain uses TRBV9 with TRBJ2-6, with D perhaps matching TRBD2 (7 bases). The CDR3 has 19 amino acids. V gave up 4 bases and J gave up 0 bases, with 20 bases separating them. Germline V gene lookup returns CDR1 SGDLS and CDR2 YYNGEE. CDR3 protein: CASSPPRRGRLSGANVLTF. The CDR3 coding sequence is TGTGCCAGCAGCCCCCCGAGGCGGGGGCGCCTCTCTGGGGCCAACGTCCTGACTTTC.